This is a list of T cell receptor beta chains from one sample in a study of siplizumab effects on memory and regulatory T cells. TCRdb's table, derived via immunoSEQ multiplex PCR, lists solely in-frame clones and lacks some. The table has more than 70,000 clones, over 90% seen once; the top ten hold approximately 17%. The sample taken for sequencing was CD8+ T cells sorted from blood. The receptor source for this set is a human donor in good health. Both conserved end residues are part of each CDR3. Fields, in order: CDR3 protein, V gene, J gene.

cdr3_aa: CASSVAFDRTYEQYF
v_call: TRBV9
j_call: TRBJ2-7

cdr3_aa: CASSQKAGSDTQYF
v_call: TRBV4-2
j_call: TRBJ2-3

cdr3_aa: CASSLPRPGLAETSTDTQYF
v_call: TRBV7-8
j_call: TRBJ2-3

cdr3_aa: CASSHGQINYGYTF
v_call: TRBV5-5
j_call: TRBJ1-2

cdr3_aa: CASSQASGRLTDTQYF
v_call: TRBV4-1
j_call: TRBJ2-3

cdr3_aa: CASSQGDVSLGGETQYF
v_call: TRBV4-1
j_call: TRBJ2-5

cdr3_aa: CASSFQLAGGVGELFF
v_call: TRBV27
j_call: TRBJ2-2

cdr3_aa: CASSNRGSNQPQHF
v_call: TRBV13
j_call: TRBJ1-5

cdr3_aa: CASRTIGTDEQYF
v_call: TRBV7-2
j_call: TRBJ2-7

cdr3_aa: CASGLVQGRWETQYF
v_call: TRBV12-5
j_call: TRBJ2-5

cdr3_aa: CASSYSRGSGANVLTF
v_call: TRBV6-5
j_call: TRBJ2-6

cdr3_aa: CASSLVGSVRETQYF
v_call: TRBV11-2
j_call: TRBJ2-5

cdr3_aa: CASSHGLAASTDTQYF
v_call: TRBV7-3
j_call: TRBJ2-3

cdr3_aa: CASSIVRGDGYTF
v_call: TRBV19
j_call: TRBJ1-2

cdr3_aa: CAIGRDRLNQPQHF
v_call: TRBV28
j_call: TRBJ1-5

cdr3_aa: CATSREGARNKF
v_call: TRBV15
j_call: TRBJ1-2

cdr3_aa: CASSMHSRGEKLFF
v_call: TRBV19
j_call: TRBJ1-4

cdr3_aa: CASSVAGNQPQHF
v_call: TRBV9
j_call: TRBJ1-5

cdr3_aa: CASSYPGQGIDSGNTIYF
v_call: TRBV7-9
j_call: TRBJ1-3

cdr3_aa: CASTTTIRREAYNEQFF
v_call: TRBV19
j_call: TRBJ2-1

cdr3_aa: CASSLSETSPYEQYF
v_call: TRBV28
j_call: TRBJ2-7

cdr3_aa: CASSYLGFYEQYF
v_call: TRBV6-5
j_call: TRBJ2-7

cdr3_aa: CASSQEETGTGGYEQYF
v_call: TRBV4-1
j_call: TRBJ2-7

cdr3_aa: CASSLYGGRPSYNEQFF
v_call: TRBV27
j_call: TRBJ2-1

cdr3_aa: CATASGAYNEQFF
v_call: TRBV28
j_call: TRBJ2-1

cdr3_aa: CASRPTGNEKLFF
v_call: TRBV2
j_call: TRBJ1-4

cdr3_aa: CASRLGVAPSYEQYF
v_call: TRBV6-5
j_call: TRBJ2-7

cdr3_aa: CASSLEWNTEAFF
v_call: TRBV5-1
j_call: TRBJ1-1

cdr3_aa: CASSLGPFGEQYF
v_call: TRBV11-3
j_call: TRBJ2-7